These 5 T cell receptor beta chains came from one sample sequenced in a study of blood T cell repertoires in COVID-19. TCRdb keeps only in-frame clones here, not all; method: immunoSEQ multiplex PCR. The sample comprises about 160,000 clones, roughly 80% of which are singletons, and about 5.3% rests with the top ten. The sequenced sample consisted of PBMCs or T cells enriched from blood (not recorded which). These receptors originate from a woman aged 40 to 55 with acute COVID-19.

The chain links TRBV9 to TRBJ2-1; 8 nucleotides line up with TRBD2. V was clipped by 4 bases and J by 8 bases; unmatched bases: 14. CDR1 is SGDLS, CDR2 YYNGEE, per germline. The CDR3 has 16 residues. CDR3 sequence (DNA): TGTGCCAGCAGCTCCAAGCGGGCTAGCGGGTACCATGAGCAGTTCTTC. Its protein is CASSSKRASGYHEQFF.

The CDR3 loop reads CAISYLDRANYGYTF. In DNA, the CDR3 is TGTGCCATCAGTTACCTCGACAGGGCTAACTATGGCTACACCTTC. This chain joins TRBV10-3 and TRBJ1-2, with 7 bases fitting TRBD1. The germline gives CDR1 ENHRY, CDR2 SYGVKD. This CDR3 is 15 amino acids long. The ends lost 5 bases at V and 0 bases at J; junction bases unmatched: 6.

In its sample, this clone was seen a few times. The chain has TRBV7-3 and TRBJ2-1; D is perhaps TRBD2 (6 bases). This CDR3 is built from 15 residues. V was cut by 5 bases and J by 9 bases, with 20 bases left in between. The V gene's germline CDR1 is SGHTA and CDR2 FQGTGA. The CDR3 DNA reads as TGTGCCAGCAGCCAAGCGTCTGGCGGGACGGGTGAGCAGTTCTTC. Translation gives CASSQASGGTGEQFF.

This clone was detected only once. The chain employs TRBV5-6 and TRBJ2-2; 8 nucleotides line up with TRBD1. The CDR3 length is 16 residues. The junction had 6 bases not matched to a gene; V was cut back by 1 base and J by 4 bases. Per germline, CDR1 SGHDT and CDR2 YYEEEE. CDR3 sequence: CASSLTLDRATGELFF. CDR3 bases: TGTGCCAGCAGCTTGACCCTGGACAGGGCCACCGGGGAGCTGTTTTTT.

This clone was counted once. The chain couples TRBV5-1 to TRBJ2-1; 11 bases align to TRBD2. CDR1 and CDR2 (germline): SGHRS, YFSETQ. V was clipped by 4 bases and J by 5 bases; unmatched bases: 5. CDR3 length: 15 amino acids. CDR3 nucleotides: TGCGCCAGCAGCGTGGGACTAGCGGCGAACAATGAGCAGTTCTTC. Amino acids: CASSVGLAANNEQFF. The full variable domain, its missing parts supplied by reference TRBV5-1 and TRBJ2-1, is KAGVTQTPRYLIKTRGQQVTLSCSPISGHRSVSWYQQTPGQGLQFLFEYFSETQRNKGNFPGRFSGRQFSNSRSEMNVSTLELGDSALYLCASSVGLAANNEQFFGPGTRLTVL.